This T cell receptor (beta chain) was sequenced in a study of blood T cell repertoires in COVID-19. Whole-study context: COVID-19 samples collected from the United States, Italy and Spain covered acute and convalescent phases. T cells, B-cell-depleted T cells, or PBMCs supplied cDNA or gDNA.

Per germline, CDR1 SGHRS and CDR2 YFSETQ. V dropped 2 bases and J dropped 7 bases, with 16 bases sitting between them. The CDR3 runs to 15 residues. Self-reported history from a screening survey and questionnaire set each donor's cohort. TCRdb's table, derived via immunoSEQ multiplex PCR, lists solely in-frame clones and lacks some. The table shows a few hundred thousand clones, with 80% to 90% occurring only once. The sample comprised PBMCs or T cells enriched from blood (not recorded which). The rearrangement uses TRBV5-1 and TRBJ2-1, with D perhaps TRBD2 (6 bases). The receptor comes from a woman in her twenties or thirties who had recovered from COVID-19. In nucleotides, the CDR3 is TGCGCCAGCAGCTTCGTAGCCGGGGCGGGGAATGAGCAGTTCTTC. Translating gives CASSFVAGAGNEQFF.